The clone carrying this T cell receptor (beta chain) was seen a single time. Antigen unknown. The run depth of the assay was deep. Only in-frame clones appear in the TCRdb table, and some are missing; sequencing was by immunoSEQ multiplex PCR. Of 2 million to 3 million clones in the sample, 80% to 95% were seen once. This specimen belongs to a study of shared clonotypes between healthy human individuals. Findings of the study overall: Non-shared clonotypes had lower generation probabilities than those shared by all four donors.

All donors were healthy HIV-negative adults lacking recent acute infections or vaccinations. It was into CD45RA+ naive and CD45RA-negative memory subsets that the CD4+ cells were split. CDR1 is SGHRS and CDR2 is YFSETQ in the germline V gene. Between the trimmed V and J ends, which lost 1 base and 3 bases, there was a span of 11 bases. The CDR3 is made up of 15 amino acids. This TCR was recovered from a man aged 18-30 years in good health. Some clones in this sample may be carry-over from other donors' samples. The chain has TRBV5-1 and TRBJ1-3, with D tentatively TRBD1 (5 bases). Sequences were obtained from naive CD4+ T cells from PBMCs. Subset specified: CD45RA+ positively selected. Here the CDR3 DNA reads TGCGCCAGCAGCTTGTTTTCAGGGAGTGGAAACACCATATATTTT. Its protein is CASSLFSGSGNTIYF.